The text below deals with one T cell receptor beta chain. What it binds is not known. The data originate from a study of T cells in Graves' hyperthyroidism and ophthalmopathy. Study-level points and caveats: Ophthalmopathy, as predicted by the model, came a median roughly 6.5 months after the prediction. From stable hyperthyroidism, ophthalmopathy was separated by a 13 V-J model.

Using RNA transcripts as the source, TCR beta CDR3 regions were amplified. In the first-round RT-PCR of the TCR CDR3, the HTBI primer set was used. TCRdb fed the multiplex PCR reads into MiXCR, producing one record per CDR3 protein. The repertoire holds a few hundred thousand distinct CDR3 sequences, around a sixth seen once, with 40% in the top ten. Diagnoses used clinical symptoms, serum thyroxine and TRAb, thyroid ultrasound and orbital computed tomography. Sequencing used blood. The receptor was isolated from a man between 18 and 29 years old with Graves' ophthalmopathy.

The DNA of the CDR3 is TGTGCCAGCAGAGGGGACAGAACAATCCAAGAGACCCAGTACTTC. Protein: CASRGDRTIQETQYF. V is TRBV5-4 and J is TRBJ2-5, with 7 bases lining up with TRBD1. V was pared by 5 bases and J by 1 base, with 8 bases of the junction left unmatched. The germline V gene encodes CDR1 SGHNT and CDR2 YYREEE (reference sequence). This CDR3 contains 15 residues.